Many counts were recorded for the clone carrying this T cell receptor (beta chain). This entry belongs to a study of T cells in Graves' hyperthyroidism and ophthalmopathy. Template material for amplifying TCR beta CDR3 regions consisted of RNA transcripts. The HTBI primer set was used in a first-round RT-PCR of the TCR CDR3. MiXCR was run by TCRdb on the multiplex PCR reads, yielding one entry per CDR3 protein. The table includes some 690,000 distinct CDR3 sequences, around 15% detected once. This CDR3 is built from 15 residues. The V gene end was trimmed by 0 bases and the J gene end by 6 bases; junction bases not matched to a gene: 8. Germline CDR1 is LNHNV and CDR2 is YYDKDF (reference sequence). Exclusion followed for patients with uncontrolled infection, other autoimmune disease, pregnancy or lactation. Isolation of PBMCs was performed on about 9.9 ml fresh peripheral blood.

The sequencing input was blood. The chain has TRBV15 and TRBJ2-7; 7 bases map to TRBD1. This clonotype was sampled from a man aged 50 to 59 with Graves' hyperthyroidism. This CDR3 is CATSRDDREGAEQYF. Here the CDR3 DNA reads TGTGCCACCAGCAGAGATGACAGGGAAGGAGCCGAGCAGTACTTC.